This is a list of T cell receptor beta chains from one sample in a study of CD8+ T cells in alopecia areata. Data came from immunoSEQ multiplex PCR; TCRdb stores just in-frame clones and leaves some out. The table records 170,000 or so clones, approximately 55% of them present only once. The source material was CD8+ T cells sorted from blood, sampled at week 24, from a patient treated with tofacitinib. These receptors were obtained from a human donor with alopecia areata. Both conserved end residues are part of each CDR3. D genes are given only for firm matches. Size values are once, few and many counts, or a class for expanded clones, and some rows have none.

clone size,J gene,D gene,V gene,CDR3 protein,CDR3 DNA
.,TRBJ1-1,.,TRBV19,CASSILPNTEAFF,TGTGCCAGTAGTATATTACCGAACACTGAAGCTTTCTTT
.,TRBJ1-1,.,TRBV10-2,CASSPRMNTEAFF,TGCGCCAGCAGTCCCCGTATGAACACTGAAGCTTTCTTT
few,TRBJ1-5,.,TRBV7-2,CASSLDGIRSNQPQHF,TGTGCCAGCAGCTTGGACGGCATTCGTAGCAATCAGCCCCAGCATTTT
.,TRBJ2-4,TRBD1,TRBV7-6,CASSLGTGGQGNIQYF,TGTGCCAGCAGTTTAGGGACAGGGGGCCAGGGAAACATTCAGTACTTC
.,TRBJ2-3,TRBD2,TRBV11-3,CASSFGLAGPEGTQYF,TGTGCCAGCAGCTTCGGACTAGCGGGGCCTGAGGGTACGCAGTATTTT
few,TRBJ1-4,TRBD1,TRBV4-3,CASSLGTGAEKLFF,TGCGCCAGCAGCCTCGGGACAGGGGCTGAAAAACTGTTTTTT
.,TRBJ2-3,TRBD2,TRBV4-1,CASSHPGLADTQYF,TGCGCCAGCAGCCACCCTGGACTAGCAGATACGCAGTATTTT
many,TRBJ2-1,.,TRBV4-3,CASSQLAGYNEQFF,TGCGCCAGCAGCCAGCTCGCAGGCTACAATGAGCAGTTCTTC
few,TRBJ2-3,.,TRBV7-9,CASSSADTQYF,TGTGCCAGCAGCTCCGCAGATACGCAGTATTTT
few,TRBJ2-7,TRBD1,TRBV13,CASSHPRDRGREQYF,TGTGCCAGCAGTCACCCCCGGGACAGGGGGCGCGAGCAGTACTTC
.,TRBJ2-7,.,TRBV30,CAWSTQYEQYF,TGTGCCTGGAGTACACAATACGAGCAGTACTTC
.,TRBJ1-1,.,TRBV15,CATSRGTNTEAFF,TGTGCCACCAGCAGAGGCACGAACACTGAAGCTTTCTTT
.,TRBJ1-2,.,TRBV29-1,CLPGGMSYGYTF,TGTCTGCCGGGTGGGATGAGCTATGGCTACACCTTC
.,TRBJ1-1,.,TRBV4-1,CASRRIGGNTEAFF,TGCGCCAGCAGGCGGATTGGGGGGAACACTGAAGCTTTCTTT
few,TRBJ1-5,TRBD1,TRBV7-8,CASSSTRDSGISNQPQHF,TGTGCCAGCAGCTCGACCCGGGACAGTGGGATTAGCAATCAGCCCCAGCATTTT
.,TRBJ2-7,.,TRBV5-6,CASAPGGTLNTYEQYF,TGTGCCAGCGCACCTGGCGGCACCCTAAATACCTACGAGCAGTACTTC
.,TRBJ2-7,.,TRBV29-1,CSVEGGSDSAYEQYF,TGCAGCGTTGAAGGAGGGTCGGACAGTGCCTACGAGCAGTACTTC
few,TRBJ2-7,.,TRBV27,CASSLSWGVNEQYF,TGTGCCAGCAGTTTATCATGGGGTGTAAACGAGCAGTACTTC
.,TRBJ1-1,.,TRBV4-3,CASSQAPNTEAFF,TGCGCCAGCAGCCAAGCCCCGAACACTGAAGCTTTCTTT
few,TRBJ1-2,.,TRBV30,CAWSEQGAGYTF,TGTGCCTGGAGTGAACAGGGAGCTGGCTACACCTTC
once,TRBJ1-6,TRBD1,TRBV6-5,CASSYSRTGVDTPLHF,TGTGCCAGCAGTTACTCGAGGACAGGGGTAGATACACCCCTCCACTTT
.,TRBJ2-3,TRBD1,TRBV7-9,CASAETGLITDTQYF,TGTGCCAGCGCCGAGACAGGGTTAATCACAGATACGCAGTATTTT
.,TRBJ2-5,.,TRBV7-2,CASSLTAPRETQYF,TGTGCCAGCAGCTTAACCGCCCCACGGGAGACCCAGTACTTC
once,TRBJ2-3,TRBD2,TRBV4-3,CASSQESRTSGGARTDTQYF,TGCGCCAGCAGCCAAGAGTCAAGGACTAGCGGGGGGGCACGCACAGATACGCAGTATTTT
few,TRBJ1-5,.,TRBV10-2,CASSEAGFPNQPQHF,TGCGCCAGCAGTGAGGCGGGGTTCCCCAATCAGCCCCAGCATTTT
.,TRBJ2-5,TRBD2,TRBV30,CAWSHPLAGVLTQYF,TGTGCCTGGAGCCACCCTCTAGCGGGGGTTTTGACCCAGTACTTC
.,TRBJ1-1,.,TRBV4-1,CASSHTPGEGPRGTEAFF,TGCGCCAGCAGCCACACGCCCGGGGAGGGCCCGAGGGGGACTGAAGCTTTCTTT
once,TRBJ2-3,TRBD2,TRBV2,CASNPGGSSTDTQYF,TGTGCCAGCAATCCCGGGGGGTCTAGCACAGATACGCAGTATTTT
few,TRBJ2-1,.,TRBV25-1,CASSASSGTEQFF,TGTGCCAGCAGTGCCTCATCCGGGACAGAGCAGTTCTTC
.,TRBJ1-5,TRBD1,TRBV15,CATSTTGEYQPQHF,TGTGCCACCAGTACTACAGGGGAATATCAGCCCCAGCATTTT
few,TRBJ1-2,.,TRBV6-6,CASSYSPGGDGYTF,TGTGCCAGCAGTTACTCGCCGGGAGGGGATGGCTACACCTTC
.,TRBJ1-2,.,TRBV5-6,CASSMDAMVHGYTF,TGTGCCAGCAGCATGGATGCCATGGTCCATGGCTACACCTTC
.,TRBJ1-1,.,TRBV30,CAWSGTGNTEAFF,TGTGCCTGGAGTGGCACAGGGAACACTGAAGCTTTCTTT
.,TRBJ2-5,.,TRBV7-8,CASSLVGVSETQYF,TGTGCCAGCAGCTTAGTTGGGGTTTCAGAGACCCAGTACTTC
.,TRBJ2-7,TRBD1,TRBV6-5,CASSSGTGINEQYF,TGTGCCAGCAGTTCAGGGACAGGGATCAACGAGCAGTACTTC
.,TRBJ2-2,.,TRBV5-1,CASSFRTPTGELFF,TGCGCCAGCAGCTTCAGGACTCCCACCGGGGAGCTGTTTTTT
.,TRBJ2-2,.,TRBV7-8,CASSWGYANTGELFF,TGTGCCAGCAGCTGGGGATATGCGAACACCGGGGAGCTGTTTTTT
.,TRBJ1-2,.,TRBV10-3,CASAAPSDYGYTF,TGTGCCTCGGCTGCTCCCAGCGACTATGGCTACACCTTC
.,TRBJ2-7,.,TRBV21-1,CASSYEQYF,TGTGCCAGCTCCTACGAGCAGTACTTC
.,TRBJ1-6,.,TRBV27,CASSLSAPLLNSPLHF,TGTGCCAGCAGTTTATCTGCGCCACTCCTGAATTCACCCCTCCACTTT
.,TRBJ2-5,.,TRBV25-1,CASSEIDRGETQYF,TGTGCCAGCAGTGAAATTGATCGGGGAGAGACCCAGTACTTC
.,TRBJ1-2,.,TRBV2,CASSEALRVNYGYTF,TGTGCCAGCAGTGAAGCGCTTAGGGTTAACTATGGCTACACCTTC